The present entry profiles one T cell receptor beta chain with its context. The same CDR3 also results from other DNA sequences found in this sample. The sequencing template was cDNA reverse transcribed from extracted RNA. Sequenced by immunoSEQ multiplex PCR; TCRdb stores in-frame clones only, minus some. The data show hundreds of thousands of clones, roughly 69% seen once. These data are taken from a study of CD8+ T cells in alopecia areata. Overall study context: Treated patients received oral tofacitinib, 5 to 10 mg twice daily.

V shed 1 base and J shed 7 bases, with 4 bases lying between them. Germline V CDR1 and CDR2: GTSNPN, SVGIG (reference sequence). The CDR3 extends over 10 amino acids. Sorting separated CD4+ and CD8+ T cells out of PBMCs. The chain joins TRBV30 to TRBJ2-5; D not resolved. The sequence was obtained from a human donor with alopecia areata. The specimen was CD4+ T cells sorted from blood, collected at week 0. CDR3 DNA sequence: TGTGCCTGGAGTGGGGGGACCCAGTACTTC. Translated, it gives CAWSGGTQYF.